The 8 T cell receptor beta chains below all came from one sample that was sequenced in a study of OX40 agonist ivuxolimab in advanced cancers. Method: immunoSEQ multiplex PCR; TCRdb's copy keeps in-frame clones and lacks some. The table lists about 85,000 clones, about 86% of them singletons. The sample here was CD4+ or CD8+ T cells sorted from blood, taken in a trial of the OX40 agonist ivuxolimab. All receptors come from an adult with an advanced solid tumor such as melanoma, head and neck, liver or kidney cancer.

J is TRBJ2-7 and V is TRBV28; possibly TRBD2 for D (6 bases). V gave up 3 bases and J gave up 8 bases, with 11 bases separating them. Per the germline V gene, CDR1 is MDHEN and CDR2 is SYDVKM. This CDR3 has 12 amino acids. The CDR3 loop is CASSFLGTQQYF. CDR3 sequence (DNA): TGTGCCAGCAGTTTCCTTGGGACTCAGCAGTACTTC.

This chain joins TRBV28 and TRBJ1-2; 9 bases match TRBD1. Germline trimming cut 6 bases from V and 4 bases from J; bases unmatched to any gene: 15. The CDR3 extends over 17 amino acids. Germline V gene data show CDR1 as MDHEN and CDR2 as SYDVKM. The CDR3 bases are TGTGCCAGCAGACTACGGGGGACAGGGTCCCCAAGCTATGGCTACACCTTC. Translation gives CASRLRGTGSPSYGYTF.

The chain combines TRBV4-1 with TRBJ2-3, with a weak D call TRBD1 (6 bases). The CDR3 contains 13 residues. The V end was cut by 5 bases, the J end by 3 bases, with 9 bases between. Germline loops: CDR1 MGHRA, CDR2 YSYEKL. The DNA for the CDR3 is TGCGCCAGCAGCGGGGGCGATACAGATACGCAGTATTTT. It is translated as CASSGGDTDTQYF.

Of note for this clone: The same CDR3 can be traced to other DNA sequences in this sample. The chain is built from TRBV2 and TRBJ1-3; perhaps TRBD1 as D (5 bases). The CDR3 consists of 17 residues. Germline V lookup: CDR1 SNHLY, CDR2 FYNNEI. Trimming removed 4 bases at V and 0 bases at J, with 16 bases between. CDR3 loop: CASSGGPLGYSGNTIYF. As DNA, the CDR3 is TGTGCCAGCAGTGGGGGACCCCTGGGTTACTCTGGAAACACCATATATTTT.

This clone has a handful of counts. The chain couples TRBV6-1 to TRBJ1-6; D is undetermined. The germline V gene encodes CDR1 MNHNS and CDR2 SASEGT. This CDR3 spans 15 amino acids. The V and J ends lost 7 bases and 6 bases respectively, with 16 bases between them. DNA of the CDR3: TGTGCCAGCACCCGCCTGGAGCCGGTTAATTCACCCCTCCACTTT. As protein: CASTRLEPVNSPLHF.

V is TRBV27 and J is TRBJ2-2, with no clear D. The V gene's germline CDR1 is MNHEY and CDR2 SMNVEV (reference sequence). V was trimmed by 3 bases and J by 8 bases, leaving 13 bases between them. The CDR3 runs 14 residues. CDR3: CASSFRASRGELFF. In DNA form, the CDR3 reads TGTGCCAGCAGTTTCCGGGCCTCCAGGGGGGAGCTGTTTTTT.

CDR3 nucleotide sequence: TGTGCCAGCAGCGTAGCCGGGGGGGCTACCGGGGAGCTGTTTTTT. This sequence encodes CASSVAGGATGELFF. The V call is TRBV9, the J call TRBJ2-2, with 8 bases identical to TRBD2. With 0 bases clipped from V and 5 bases from J, the junction kept 3 bases outside the gene matches. Germline V gives CDR1 SGDLS, CDR2 YYNGEE. CDR3 length: 15 residues.

J is TRBJ1-5 and V is TRBV9; D is unresolved. V dropped 3 bases and J dropped 4 bases, with 8 bases sitting between them. The CDR3 has 13 amino acids. Germline-derived CDR1 and CDR2 are SGDLS and YYNGEE. CDR3 protein: CASSATVNQPQHF. In DNA form, the CDR3 reads TGTGCCAGCAGCGCGACGGTTAATCAGCCCCAGCATTTT.